One sample yielded the 30 T cell receptor beta chains listed below, sequenced in a study of technical replicates of blood from several donors. Produced via immunoSEQ multiplex PCR; TCRdb's table is partial and in-frame only. The table has about 84,000 clones, around 92% seen once. Input material: T cells isolated from PBMCs. The source of these receptors is a human donor in good health.

V and J are TRBV28 and TRBJ1-2; possible D gene TRBD1, 6 bases. The ends were cut back, 5 bases at V and 7 bases at J, with 23 bases in the middle. From germline, CDR1 is MDHEN and CDR2 SYDVKM. The CDR3 has 16 residues. The CDR3 sequence: CASSQTLTGKRFGYTF. DNA of the CDR3: TGTGCCAGCAGTCAGACCCTGACAGGAAAAAGGTTTGGCTACACCTTC.

V is TRBV6-1 and J is TRBJ1-2; 7 positions match TRBD1. V shed 5 bases, J shed 0 bases, and the junction held 6 bases outside the gene matches. CDR1 is MNHNS, CDR2 SASEGT, per germline. The CDR3 totals 15 residues. DNA for the CDR3: TGTGCCAGCAGTATACAGGGGAAGGCTAACTATGGCTACACCTTC. It yields the protein CASSIQGKANYGYTF.

The chain links TRBV29-1 to TRBJ1-1; 7 bases are a match to TRBD1. V lost 0 bases to trimming and J lost 5 bases; unmatched junction nucleotides: 9. CDR3 length: 15 amino acids. The germline V gene encodes CDR1 SQVTM and CDR2 ANQGSEA. As DNA, the CDR3 is TGCAGCGTTGAAGAAGGGGGCAGGGTGGGGACTGAAGCTTTCTTT. Translating gives CSVEEGGRVGTEAFF.

This clone was seen a single time. This sequence joins TRBV4-1 and TRBJ1-6, with 7 positions matching TRBD1. Trimming took 5 bases from V and 0 from J; bases not matched to a gene: 13. Germline CDR1 reads MGHRA; CDR2 reads YSYEKL. This CDR3 has 19 amino acids. CDR3 sequence: CASSSTTGDRSSYNSPLHF. The CDR3, as DNA: TGCGCCAGCAGCTCGACCACAGGGGACAGAAGCTCCTATAATTCACCCCTCCACTTT.

The chain joins TRBV9 to TRBJ1-1; 7 bases are shared with TRBD1. Trimming at V came to 2 bases and at J to 1 base, leaving 2 bases not matched to a gene. There are 14 residues in the CDR3. The germline V gene has CDR1 SGDLS and CDR2 YYNGEE. CDR3 sequence (DNA): TGTGCCAGCAGCGTGGGACAGAGGAACACTGAAGCTTTCTTT. Residues: CASSVGQRNTEAFF.

The V gene is TRBV7-9, the J gene TRBJ1-1; 9 nucleotides line up with TRBD1. With V trimmed by 5 bases and J by 3 bases, 4 bases remained unmatched. Germline assignment: CDR1 SEHNR and CDR2 FQNEAQ (reference sequence). The CDR3 length is 14 residues. This chain's CDR3 is CASSPQGAYTEAFF. The CDR3, as DNA: TGTGCCAGCAGCCCACAGGGGGCATACACTGAAGCTTTCTTT.

The rearrangement uses TRBV11-2 and TRBJ2-5; D gene ambiguous. Germline assignment: CDR1 SGHAT and CDR2 FQNNGV. The V end was cut by 5 bases, the J end by 5 bases, with 15 bases between. There are 14 residues in the CDR3. CDR3: CASSRLRELETQYF. Written as DNA, the CDR3 is TGTGCCAGCAGCCGACTCAGAGAATTGGAGACCCAGTACTTC. The variable domain in full, completed from reference TRBV11-2 and TRBJ2-5, reads EAGVAQSPRYKIIEKRQSVAFWCNPISGHATLYWYQQILGQGPKLLIQFQNNGVVDDSQLPKDRFSAERLKGVDSTLKIQPAKLEDSAVYLCASSRLRELETQYFGPGTRLLVL.

This rearrangement joins TRBV6-5 to TRBJ1-6; maybe TRBD1 (6 bases). Germline CDR1 is MNHEY and CDR2 is SVGAGI. The length of the CDR3 is 14 residues. V lost 7 bases and J 6 bases, leaving 13 bases between the germline ends. The CDR3 sequence: CASNPTGPNSPLHF. The CDR3 nucleotides read TGTGCCAGCAACCCGACAGGTCCTAATTCACCCCTCCACTTT.

The chain carries TRBV10-3 and TRBJ1-5, with a possible D match to TRBD1 (5 bases). The CDR3 spans 13 residues. Trimming removed 7 bases from V and 4 bases from J, with 11 bases in between. Germline V gives CDR1 ENHRY, CDR2 SYGVKD. The CDR3 nucleotides are TGTGCCATCATGGGGGAGGCTAATCAGCCCCAGCATTTT. Encoded protein: CAIMGEANQPQHF.

The gene calls are TRBV5-1 and TRBJ2-3; TRBD2 matches at 9 bases. J gave up 5 bases and V 4 bases, and 5 bases lay outside the gene matches. Germline lookup yields CDR1 SGHRS and CDR2 YFSETQ. There are 14 residues in the CDR3. In nucleotides, the CDR3 is TGCGCCAGCAGCGGGGGACTAGCAGGAGATACGCAGTATTTT. It translates to CASSGGLAGDTQYF.

This clone was recorded once. This sequence joins TRBV18 and TRBJ2-7; TRBD1 matches 11 bases. Looked up from germline, CDR1 is KGHSH and CDR2 is LQKENI. CDR3 length equals 15 residues. Trimming removed 6 bases from V and 0 bases from J; junction bases left unmatched: 4. CDR3 nucleotides: TGTGCCAGCTCTCCCGGGACAGGGGGCTCCTACGAGCAGTACTTC. Translated: CASSPGTGGSYEQYF. The full variable domain, with the rest looked up from reference TRBV18 and TRBJ2-7, is NAGVMQNPRHLVRRRGQEARLRCSPMKGHSHVYWYRQLPEEGLKFMVYLQKENIIDESGMPKERFSAEFPKEGPSILRIQQVVRGDSAAYFCASSPGTGGSYEQYFGPGTRLTVT.

This clone has only one observation. J is TRBJ1-2 and V is TRBV6-5; possible D gene TRBD1, 6 bases. The germline V and J ends were trimmed by 2 bases and 4 bases, with 14 bases remaining between them. CDR1 MNHEY and CDR2 SVGAGI come from the germline V gene. The CDR3 has 15 amino acids. CDR3 sequence (DNA): TGTGCCAGCAGTTACCTTGGGACACACCCCTATGGCTACACCTTC. Its translation is CASSYLGTHPYGYTF.

CDR3 loop: CASSQRLAGLALNTDTQYF. CDR3 DNA sequence: TGCGCCAGCAGCCAGCGACTAGCGGGTCTGGCCCTGAACACAGATACGCAGTATTTT. The chain carries TRBV4-1 and TRBJ2-3; 10 bases map to TRBD2. The CDR3 extends over 19 amino acids. V dropped 3 bases and J dropped 2; count of bases not matched to a gene: 14. In germline, CDR1 is MGHRA, CDR2 YSYEKL.

This rearrangement joins TRBV19 to TRBJ1-1; weak D call: TRBD1 (5 bases). Per germline, CDR1 LNHDA and CDR2 SQIVND (reference sequence). The germline V and J ends were trimmed by 2 bases and 5 bases, with 12 bases remaining between them. There are 14 residues in the CDR3. The CDR3 reads CASSIRAGQTEAFF. The CDR3 DNA reads as TGTGCCAGTAGTATAAGGGCAGGGCAGACTGAAGCTTTCTTT.

The chain employs TRBV7-5 and TRBJ2-7; the D call in the table, TRBD2, was not verified against the DNA. TRBV7-5 is a known pseudogene. This CDR3 spans 12 amino acids. CDR3 amino acids: CVRSLANREQYF. The CDR3 nucleotides read TGTGTCAGAAGCTTAGCTAACCGGGAGCAGTACTTC.

This chain joins TRBV12-5 and TRBJ2-7; D is uncertain. V was shortened by 6 bases and J by 3 bases, with 12 bases between the two germline ends. The CDR3 has 13 amino acids. The germline V gene has CDR1 LGHNT and CDR2 FRNRAP. The CDR3 DNA follows: TGTGCTAGTGGGAGGCACCTAATCTACGAGCAGTACTTC. This codes for CASGRHLIYEQYF.

This chain connects TRBV14 to TRBJ1-2, with D possibly being TRBD1 (6 bases). V shed 1 base and J shed 5 bases, with 17 bases lying between them. CDR3 size: 16 residues. Germline CDR1 is SGHDN and CDR2 is FVKESK. CDR3 bases: TGTGCCAGCAGCCAAGGGCAGGGGACGGTTCGGTATGGCTACACCTTC. Translated: CASSQGQGTVRYGYTF.

The chain employs TRBV11-2 and TRBJ2-1; 10 nucleotides agree with TRBD2. This CDR3 comprises 18 residues. V dropped 2 bases and J dropped 6; count of bases not matched to a gene: 13. Germline CDR1 is SGHAT and CDR2 is FQNNGV. The DNA of the CDR3 is TGTGCCAGCAGCTTAACCTCACTAGCGGGGCGAAGGATCAATGAGCAGTTCTTC. This codes for CASSLTSLAGRRINEQFF.

CDR3: CASSLPDRGRRGYTF. The DNA of the CDR3 is TGTGCCAGCAGTTTACCCGACAGGGGGCGACGGGGCTACACCTTC. This chain uses TRBV28 with TRBJ1-2; 10 nucleotides match TRBD1. CDR1 and CDR2 (germline): MDHEN, SYDVKM. Unmatched junction bases numbered 8, after V lost 2 bases and J lost 8 bases. The CDR3 totals 15 residues.

The chain uses TRBV5-6 and TRBJ1-6; D remains ambiguous. The CDR3 extends over 14 amino acids. Germline lookup yields CDR1 SGHDT and CDR2 YYEEEE. The V and J ends lost 2 bases and 13 bases respectively, with 16 bases between them. The CDR3 region has the DNA TGTGCCAGCAGCTTAAGACGGGGTTTCGACCCCCTCCACTTT. Translation: CASSLRRGFDPLHF.

This clone was seen once. The chain combines TRBV9 with TRBJ1-4; 7 bases line up with TRBD1. Unmatched junction bases numbered 9, after V lost 0 bases and J lost 4 bases. Germline lookup yields CDR1 SGDLS and CDR2 YYNGEE. The CDR3 covers 17 residues. Here the CDR3 DNA reads TGTGCCAGCAGCGTAGGATGGGCAGGGGGAAATAATGAAAAACTGTTTTTT. Protein sequence: CASSVGWAGGNNEKLFF.

The V call is TRBV7-9, the J call TRBJ2-3; maybe TRBD1 (6 bases). The CDR3 runs to 12 residues. V was trimmed by 1 base and J by 11 bases, leaving 10 bases between them. Germline V gene lookup returns CDR1 SEHNR and CDR2 FQNEAQ (reference sequence). CDR3 DNA: TGTGCCAGCAGCTTAGGGGGGCCGATGCAGTATTTT. This translates into CASSLGGPMQYF.

This clone has more than one count but fewer than ten. The chain links TRBV6-6 to TRBJ2-7, with 8 bases fitting TRBD2. Germline CDR1 reads MNHNY; CDR2 reads SVGAGI (reference sequence). The CDR3 totals 14 residues. J gave up 7 bases and V 6 bases, and 11 bases lay outside the gene matches. The CDR3 DNA sequence: TGTGCCAGCAGCTACCTACAGGTAGCGGGGGAGCAGTACTTC. Translation gives CASSYLQVAGEQYF.

The J gene is TRBJ1-1, the V gene TRBV14, with 12 bases matching TRBD1. CDR3 size: 17 residues. Germline assignment: CDR1 SGHDN and CDR2 FVKESK. V trimming: 3 bases; J trimming: 3 bases; junction bases outside the gene matches: 8. CDR3 loop: CASSQRPGQGAYTEAFF. The CDR3 bases are TGTGCCAGCAGCCAGCGACCGGGACAGGGGGCTTACACTGAAGCTTTCTTT.

This chain joins TRBV7-8 and TRBJ2-3; perhaps TRBD1 as D (5 bases). Trimming shortened V by 2 bases and J by 5 bases, and 11 bases separated the two germline ends. Germline CDR1 reads SGHVS; CDR2 reads FQNEAQ. The CDR3 is 14 amino acids. The CDR3: CASSLSRVRDTQYF. The CDR3 coding sequence is TGTGCCAGCAGCTTAAGCAGGGTCAGAGATACGCAGTATTTT.

This rearrangement joins TRBV7-6 to TRBJ2-7, with D possibly TRBD1 on 5 matching bases. The CDR3 consists of 16 residues. Germline loops: CDR1 SGHVS, CDR2 FNYEAQ. V lost 1 base and J 1 base, leaving 14 bases between the germline ends. CDR3 DNA sequence: TGTGCCAGCAGCTTAGAGGCCAACCAGGGTTCCTACGAGCAGTACTTC. This gives the protein CASSLEANQGSYEQYF.

Written as DNA, the CDR3 is TGTGCCAGCAGTTTATGGTCGGTTAACTATGGCTACACCTTC. Its translation: CASSLWSVNYGYTF. The genes are TRBV28 and TRBJ1-2; D unresolved. The CDR3 totals 14 residues. Deletions cut 0 bases from V and 1 base from J, with 6 bases between. Germline values: CDR1 MDHEN, CDR2 SYDVKM.

This clone was seen only once. The genes are TRBV29-1 and TRBJ2-2, with 10 nucleotides matching TRBD1. The J segment lost 3 bases and the V segment lost 4 bases, leaving 2 bases of the junction unmatched. CDR3 size: 14 residues. Germline-derived CDR1 and CDR2 are SQVTM and ANQGSEA. The DNA of the CDR3 is TGCAGCGTTGGGACAGGGGGTTACACCGGGGAGCTGTTTTTT. Translating gives CSVGTGGYTGELFF.

This clone showed up just once. The chain is built from TRBV7-6 and TRBJ2-1; D call uncertain. The V end lost 5 bases, the J end lost 9 bases, and 11 bases lay between the germline ends. This CDR3 spans 12 amino acids. Germline CDR1 SGHVS, CDR2 FNYEAQ. CDR3 bases: TGTGCCAGCAGCCCGACGGGTGGTGAGCAGTTCTTC. The encoded protein is CASSPTGGEQFF.

This chain connects TRBV27 to TRBJ2-2; the D is unclear. Germline V gives CDR1 MNHEY, CDR2 SMNVEV (reference sequence). The CDR3 extends over 14 amino acids. V was trimmed by 2 bases and J by 2 bases, leaving 6 bases between them. The CDR3 spells CASSLRENTGELFF. DNA of the CDR3: TGTGCCAGCAGTTTACGAGAAAACACCGGGGAGCTGTTTTTT.